This T cell receptor beta chain was sequenced for a study of T cell responses to AZD1222 COVID-19 vaccine. The wider study: Timing groups of about 4 and about 12 weeks for second doses were pooled. General study results and limits: Most donors were white British and more were female, and clonal diversity was possibly underestimated.

V lost 1 base and J lost 1, with 9 bases in between. Germline lookup yields CDR1 SGHRS and CDR2 YFSETQ. This CDR3 contains 14 residues. TCRdb's copy holds only in-frame clones and misses some; the assay was immunoSEQ multiplex PCR. This sample has 92,000 or so clones; roughly nine tenths occur once, and the top ten carry about 25%. As regards this clone: Its target is unknown.

The specimen comprised peripheral blood, sampled on day 0 of AZD1222 vaccination. This chain uses TRBV5-1 with TRBJ2-7; TRBD1 is a possible D gene (6 bases). The sequence derives from an adult in good health. The CDR3 region is CASSLRDTSYEQYF. The CDR3 DNA reads TGCGCCAGCAGCTTGAGGGACACATCCTACGAGCAGTACTTC.